Listed below are T cell receptor beta chains from one sample, sequenced in a study of Ad26.COV2.S vaccination and SARS-CoV-2 variants. This table comes from immunoSEQ multiplex PCR, and its TCRdb copy is limited to in-frame clones, with some not included. The sample has a few hundred thousand clones, 87% seen once. The specimen was peripheral blood, collected in a trial of Ad26.COV2.S vaccine versus placebo. All receptors derive from a person aged 18-65 years who received the Ad26.COV2.S COVID-19 vaccine or a placebo. Both conserved end residues are part of each CDR3. The order of the fields is J gene, D gene, V gene, clone size, CDR3 protein, CDR3 DNA. The D gene is left open where the match is weak. Size is stated for part of the rows, as once, few or many counts, or as a class when the clone is expanded.

TRBJ2-6,.,TRBV11-2,once,CASSFSGANVLTF,TGTGCCAGCAGCTTCTCTGGGGCCAACGTCCTGACTTTC
TRBJ1-1,.,TRBV27,.,CASSPRAAGDTEAFF,TGTGCCAGCAGTCCGAGGGCAGCAGGGGACACTGAAGCTTTCTTT
TRBJ2-7,.,TRBV29-1,.,CSVEDGREEYF,TGCAGCGTTGAAGATGGTAGGGAAGAGTACTTC
TRBJ1-2,TRBD1,TRBV29-1,.,CSSRGTGGYYTF,TGCAGTTCCCGGGGGACAGGGGGTTACTACACCTTC
TRBJ1-1,.,TRBV5-1,once,CASSFGVFGTEAFF,TGCGCCAGCAGCTTCGGTGTTTTTGGCACTGAAGCTTTCTTT
TRBJ2-7,TRBD1,TRBV9,.,CASSPGQGGTQYF,TGTGCCAGCAGCCCCGGACAGGGTGGAACGCAGTACTTC
TRBJ1-1,.,TRBV7-9,.,CASSFVNTEAFF,TGTGCCAGCAGCTTCGTGAACACTGAAGCTTTCTTT
TRBJ2-1,TRBD2,TRBV15,.,CATSRDPPGGAMRNEQFF,TGTGCCACCAGCAGAGATCCCCCCGGGGGGGCCATGCGCAATGAGCAGTTCTTC
TRBJ1-1,.,TRBV3-1/TRBV3-2,.,CASRRENTEAFF,TGTGCCAGCAGAAGAGAGAACACTGAAGCTTTCTTT
TRBJ1-6,TRBD1,TRBV18,.,CASSPGTGTGRSPLHF,TGTGCCAGCTCACCGGGGACCGGGACAGGGAGGTCACCCCTCCACTTT
TRBJ1-1,.,TRBV4-1,.,CASSQGRDAEAFF,TGCGCCAGCAGCCAAGGCAGGGACGCTGAAGCTTTCTTT
TRBJ1-1,.,TRBV5-4,.,CASSLDEVTEAFF,TGTGCCAGCAGCTTGGATGAGGTAACTGAAGCTTTCTTT
TRBJ1-2,.,TRBV5-1,.,CASSREPQGIYGYTF,TGCGCCAGCAGCCGGGAACCCCAGGGGATCTATGGCTACACCTTC
TRBJ1-1,.,TRBV6-5,few,CASSSRMAGFPEAFF,TGTGCCAGCAGCTCACGCATGGCAGGGTTCCCTGAAGCTTTCTTT
TRBJ1-1,TRBD1,TRBV29-1,.,CSVTGQGDTEAFF,TGCAGCGTTACGGGACAGGGGGACACTGAAGCTTTCTTT
TRBJ2-3,TRBD2,TRBV30,.,CAWSQGLASGDTQYF,TGTGCCTGGAGCCAGGGACTAGCGAGCGGAGATACGCAGTATTTT
TRBJ2-2,.,TRBV2,.,CASSEGRDTGELFF,TGTGCCAGCAGTGAAGGCAGGGACACCGGGGAGCTGTTTTTT
TRBJ1-3,TRBD1,TRBV5-6,.,CASSGHRGSGNTIYF,TGTGCCAGCAGCGGGCACAGGGGCTCTGGAAACACCATATATTTT
TRBJ2-7,.,TRBV7-9,.,CASSSGLQNYEQYF,TGTGCCAGCAGCTCAGGACTCCAGAACTACGAGCAGTACTTC
TRBJ2-5,.,TRBV7-9,.,CASSPGREGETQYF,TGTGCCAGCAGCCCCGGTAGGGAAGGAGAGACCCAGTACTTC